Presented here are 5 T cell receptor beta chains from one specimen sequenced in a study of tumor and adjacent non-tumor tissue in lung cancer (dated by TCRdb to about 2018). RNA was extracted from bulk unsorted tissue and checked for quality with a NanoDrop ND-1000 and an Agilent 2100. Library generation was performed with multiplex PCR. The sequencer listed for this sample is Illumina HiSeq 2500. Following protocols modified from ARM-PCR, the researchers constructed TCRbeta libraries through three rounds of nested PCR with primers (Table S4). Through fastp at Q25 and MiXCR, TCRdb rebuilt clones from the public reads, retaining in-frame beta chains. Duplicate CDR3 protein sequences are folded into a single record with the most common DNA and genes. The sample includes tens of thousands of distinct CDR3 sequences, with roughly 73% observed a single time. Clones ranked in the top ten supply approximately 28% of the sample.

The sequencing sample was made of lung tumor tissue. These receptor sequences come from a man in his fifties or sixties with non-small cell lung cancer.

This clonotype was found many times. In DNA form, the CDR3 reads TGTGCCAGCAGCTTCGCGGCGAGAGAGACCCAGTACTTC. It specifies CASSFAARETQYF. The V call is TRBV5-6, the J call TRBJ2-5, with unresolved D. Deletions cut 2 bases from V and 4 bases from J, with 9 bases between. The CDR3 is 13 residues long. Germline CDR1 reads SGHDT; CDR2 reads YYEEEE.

V and J are TRBV20-1 and TRBJ2-7; TRBD1 is a possible D gene (5 bases). The CDR3 is made up of 11 amino acids. From germline, CDR1 is DFQATT and CDR2 SNEGSKA (reference sequence). CDR3 sequence: CNYPRDYEQYF. The CDR3 coding sequence is TGCAACTACCCCAGGGACTACGAGCAGTACTTC.

As regards this clonotype: Sequence at one end of the junction differs from germline and may be a read error. The chain recombines TRBV6-2 or TRBV6-3 with TRBJ1-6; D is unclear. The germline gives CDR1 MNHEY, CDR2 SVGEGT. The CDR3 covers 14 residues. As DNA, the CDR3 is TGTACCAGTTCTCCCGTTGGAGGTGGATCACCCCTCCACTTT. Amino acids: CTSSPVGGGSPLHF.

To note about this clonotype: One end of the junction fails to match germline, which may point to a read error. The chain has TRBV6-5 and TRBJ2-7, with 8 nucleotides matching TRBD2. The V gene's germline CDR1 is MNHEY and CDR2 SVGAGI. This CDR3 has 15 amino acids. As DNA, the CDR3 is TGTGCCAGCAGTTACTCGCCGGGAGGGCCCTACGAGCAATACTTC. Protein sequence: CASSYSPGGPYEQYF.

About this clonotype: The junction shows a germline mismatch at one end, possibly a read error. The J gene is TRBJ2-1, the V gene TRBV16; D unresolved. Germline V gives CDR1 KGHSY, CDR2 FQNENV. CDR3 length: 11 residues. DNA for the CDR3: TGTGCCATCAGCCCCAACAATGAGCAGCTCTTC. Its protein is CAISPNNEQLF.